This T cell receptor beta chain comes out of a study of OX40 agonist ivuxolimab in advanced cancers. Turning to the study itself: About 42% of patients had received prior checkpoint inhibitor therapy. One hepatocellular carcinoma and two cutaneous melanoma patients partially responded.

General study results and limits: Both blood CD4+ and CD8+ T cells showed clonal growth by week 6 at 0.1 to 3.0 mg/kg.

Profiling relied on immunoSEQ multiplex PCR, and the TCRdb table lists in-frame clones only, not all of them. The profile shows 40,000 or so clones, 80% to 90% of them singletons. Points on this clone: Its antigen is as yet unknown.

The input for sequencing was CD4+ or CD8+ T cells sorted from blood, taken in a trial of the OX40 agonist ivuxolimab. The TCR sequence derives from an adult with an advanced solid tumor such as melanoma, head and neck, liver or kidney cancer.

CDR3 sequence (DNA): TGCAGTGCTAGAGGACTCTCCGAGCAGTACTTC. This encodes CSARGLSEQYF. The J gene is TRBJ2-7, the V gene TRBV20-1; D call uncertain. The V end lost 1 base, the J end lost 6 bases, and 7 bases lay between the germline ends. In germline, CDR1 is DFQATT, CDR2 SNEGSKA (reference sequence). The CDR3 runs 11 residues.